This T cell receptor beta chain was identified in a study of cytomegalovirus exposure and HLA in healthy donors. Study outcomes and limitations: Researchers counted roughly 150 TCR beta chains as cytomegalovirus-associated.

Using immunoSEQ multiplex PCR, the repertoire was profiled, and TCRdb retains in-frame clones only, with some absent. The data contain tens of thousands of clones, around 97% of them singletons. Turning to this clone: Its specificity is unknown.

V lost 8 bases and J lost 2, with 10 bases in between. This CDR3 contains 12 residues. In germline, CDR1 is MNHEY, CDR2 SVGAGI. The TCR originated in a man younger than 45 in good health and CMV-seropositive. The chain carries TRBV6-5 and TRBJ2-7; D is uncertain. The source material was PBMCs. Here the CDR3 reads CASGHPAYEQYF. CDR3 nucleotides: TGTGCCAGCGGTCACCCAGCCTACGAGCAGTACTTC.